Described below is a single TCR beta chain sequence and its context. Both 60 Vbeta primers and 13 Jbeta primers went into the PCR. The protocol was immunoSEQ multiplex PCR, while the TCRdb copy is restricted to in-frame clones and leaves out a portion. The sample has some 96,000 clones; approximately 76% are singletons. This sample was taken from a study of cytomegalovirus exposure and HLA in healthy donors. Overall study: Earlier findings included some 120 million unique TCR beta sequences obtained from 150 million to 200 million T cells.

V lost 2 bases to trimming and J lost 11 bases, with 21 bases between them. The CDR3 runs 15 residues. Germline lookup yields CDR1 MDHEN and CDR2 SYDVKM. The TCR was taken from a man aged 40-55 years in good health and CMV-seronegative. Source material: PBMCs. The rearrangement links TRBV28 to TRBJ2-5; the D gene is possibly TRBD1 (6 bases). The CDR3 DNA sequence: TGTGCCAGCAGTTTACCAGGGGATCTACTGTCGGAGCAGTACTTC. This sequence encodes CASSLPGDLLSEQYF. Full variable domain (remainder filled in from reference TRBV28 and TRBJ2-5): DVKVTQSSRYLVKRTGEKVFLECVQDMDHENMFWYRQDPGLGLRLIYFSYDVKMKEKGDIPEGYSVSREKKERFSLILESASTNQTSMYLCASSLPGDLLSEQYFGPGTRLLVL.